This T cell receptor beta chain was sequenced for a study of T cell changes during pregnancy in multiple sclerosis (dated by TCRdb to 2018 to 2020). About the investigation overall: The study looked at changes in the T cell repertoire across pregnancy in women with multiple sclerosis.

The method behind the library was the immunoSEQ multiplex PCR assay. The table was pulled from immuneACCESS by TCRdb, which kept in-frame rearrangements only. Such tables lose some clones; where checked, under half of the loss comes from unresolved V genes, and the rest has no known cause. This sample gives 54,000 or so clones in total; around 93% of them show up just once. Over 0.35% of the sample is held by the ten biggest clonotypes. Worth noting for this clone: Its antigen is currently not known. No much larger clone exists at a distance of one base, and base qualities are not known.

Inclusive of the bounding cysteine and phenylalanine, the CDR3 is 17 residues long. Only the CDR3 DNA stays, 51 bases, in frame from base 1. V loses 3 bases at its end and J loses 2 bases; junction bases beyond the gene matches: 8. The germline V gene provides CDR1 SGDLS and CDR2 YYNGEE. The sequence came from a female donor with multiple sclerosis, enrolled in a pregnancy study. This specimen was CD4+ T cells from peripheral blood mononuclear cells, taken before pregnancy. The chain couples TRBV9 to TRBJ2-2; 9 junctional bases match TRBD2. The CDR3 region reads CASSEPKLAGNTGELFF. Here is the DNA: TGTGCCAGCAGCGAACCCAAGCTAGCGGGAAACACCGGGGAGCTGTTTTTT. Reference TRBV9 and TRBJ2-2 genes cover what lies past the CDR3, so the full variable domain is DSGVTQTPKHLITATGQRVTLRCSPRSGDLSVYWYQQSLDQGLQFLIQYYNGEERAKGNILERFSAQQFPDLHSELNLSSLELGDSALYFCASSEPKLAGNTGELFFGEGSRLTVL.